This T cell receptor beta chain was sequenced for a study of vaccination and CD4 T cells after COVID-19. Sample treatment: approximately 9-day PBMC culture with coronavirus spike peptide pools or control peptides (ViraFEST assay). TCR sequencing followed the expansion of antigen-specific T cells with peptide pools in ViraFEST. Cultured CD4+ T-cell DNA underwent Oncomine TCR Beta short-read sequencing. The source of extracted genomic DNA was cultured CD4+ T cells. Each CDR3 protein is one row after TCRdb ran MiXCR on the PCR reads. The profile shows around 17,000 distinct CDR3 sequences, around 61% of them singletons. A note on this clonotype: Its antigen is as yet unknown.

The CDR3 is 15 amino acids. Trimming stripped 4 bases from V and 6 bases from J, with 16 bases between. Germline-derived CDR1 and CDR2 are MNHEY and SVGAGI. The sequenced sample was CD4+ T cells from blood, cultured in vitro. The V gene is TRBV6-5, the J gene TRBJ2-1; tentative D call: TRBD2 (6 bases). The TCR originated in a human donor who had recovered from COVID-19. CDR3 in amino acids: CASSLVQGSGNEQFF. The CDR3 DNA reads TGTGCCAGCAGTTTAGTGCAAGGTAGCGGCAATGAGCAGTTCTTC.